Given below is one T cell receptor beta chain in context. No antigen is known for it. This entry is derived from a study of tumor and adjacent non-tumor tissue in lung cancer. For the study at large: There were around eleven adenocarcinoma, a couple of squamous cell carcinoma and 1 small cell lung cancer cases.

Study results and limitations: Significantly higher TCR diversity was found in tumor than normal lung.

This sample's RNA came from whole unsorted tissue. More than 3 cm separated this lung sample from the edge of the tumor. The library came from three nested PCR rounds adapted from ARM-PCR protocols. From the multiplex PCR reads, TCRdb called clonotypes with MiXCR, one entry per CDR3 protein. This table has some 80,000 distinct CDR3 sequences, 76% appearing once. This CDR3 has 13 residues. Per germline, CDR1 DFQATT and CDR2 SNEGSKA (reference sequence). V shed 4 bases and J 10 bases; nucleotides not matched to a gene: 12. The source material was distant non-tumor lung tissue. The sequence derives from a man in his 70s with non-small cell lung cancer. The chain uses TRBV20-1 and TRBJ1-2; 7 nucleotides line up with TRBD1. DNA for the CDR3: TGCAGTGCTAAAACAGGGGACGCAGCTGACTACACCTTC. Its translation: CSAKTGDAADYTF.